This T cell receptor (beta chain) originates from a study of shared clonotypes between healthy human individuals. From germline, CDR1 is SGDLS and CDR2 YYNGEE. There are 15 residues in the CDR3. The ends were cut back, 4 bases at V and 6 bases at J, with 20 bases in the middle. This clone has at least ten counts. Each sample came from a Caucasian adult donor living in Nashville, Tennessee. Both subsets, CD45RA+ naive and CD45RA-negative memory, were split from the CD4+ cells. The data were produced by immunoSEQ multiplex PCR, yet TCRdb's version contains in-frame clones alone and is incomplete. Of about 1.1 million clones listed, about 84% are singletons.

The sequence came from a young man in good health. Some clones in this sample may be carry-over from other donors' samples. The V and J genes are TRBV9 and TRBJ2-7; D is uncertain. Source material: memory CD4+ T cells from PBMCs. Subset in this sample: CD45RA-negative fraction. The DNA of the CDR3 is TGTGCCAGCAGCTTCCAACCCACTCCTGGATCCGAGCAGTACTTC. Its protein product is CASSFQPTPGSEQYF.